The clone carrying this T cell receptor beta chain showed up many times. The record originates from a study of T cell repertoires in cytomegalovirus infection. The CDR3 runs to 11 residues. CDR1 and CDR2 (germline): MDHEN, SYDVKM. The V gene lost 3 bases and the J gene lost 10 bases, with 7 bases spanning the gap. TCRdb analysed the reads with MiXCR anew, one entry per CDR3 protein. The sample holds approximately 250,000 distinct CDR3 sequences; 9% to 15% are singletons and the top ten take 1.6%. The rearrangement joins TRBV28 to TRBJ2-1; possibly TRBD2 for D (6 bases). Sequenced input: PBMCs. This TCR was recovered from a human donor in good health (CMV status not recorded). Some clones in this sample may be carry-over from other donors' samples. CDR3 nucleotides: TGTGCCAGCAGTTTGGGGAGGGAGCAGTTCTTC. Amino acids: CASSLGREQFF.